Presented here are 11 T cell receptor beta chains from one specimen sequenced in a study of PD-L1 blockade in urothelial cancer (dated by TCRdb to between 2016 and 2019). The library was made by the immunoSEQ multiplex PCR assay. As stored in TCRdb, this immuneACCESS dataset retains in-frame rearrangements with V and J assigned. A fraction of the clones does not appear; measured against another copy, unresolved V genes explain less than half of the discrepancy, and the remainder lacks a known reason. This sample comprises tens of thousands of clones, around 83% of them detected only once. The leading ten clones occupy about a tenth of the sample. Explained via the paper, the time point label denotes: pretreatment peripheral blood. Sequencing was performed on PBMCs, taken around atezolizumab (anti-PD-L1) treatment. The receptor set was obtained from a woman aged 70-85 years with urothelial cancer.

The chain employs TRBV9 and TRBJ2-7; 8 bases fit TRBD1. The CDR3 is 15 amino acids. Losses at the gene ends were 4 bases for V and 2 bases for J; bases not matched to a gene: 8. Germline CDR1 is SGDLS and CDR2 is YYNGEE. The CDR3 nucleotides read TGTGCCAGCAGCACCGGACAGGGAGGTGCCTACGAGCAGTACTTC. It specifies CASSTGQGGAYEQYF.

This sequence joins TRBV6-5 and TRBJ1-5; the match to TRBD1 covers 11 bases. J gave up 6 bases and V 4 bases, and 2 bases lay outside the gene matches. Germline values: CDR1 MNHEY, CDR2 SVGAGI. This CDR3 is built from 14 residues. In DNA form, the CDR3 reads TGTGCCAGCAGTTCGGACAGGGGGCCTCAGCCCCAGCATTTT. Its translation is CASSSDRGPQPQHF.

This clone was seen a few times. This rearrangement joins TRBV30 to TRBJ2-6; D may be TRBD2 (7 bases). CDR1 is GTSNPN and CDR2 is SVGIG in the germline V gene (reference sequence). The CDR3 has 16 amino acids. The ends were cut back, 0 bases at V and 2 bases at J, with 11 bases in the middle. CDR3 in amino acids: CAWSVGGLTGANVLTF. The CDR3 DNA reads as TGTGCCTGGAGTGTGGGGGGGCTGACTGGGGCCAACGTCCTGACTTTC.

The chain recombines TRBV5-1 with TRBJ2-2, with D possibly matching TRBD1 (5 bases). Germline loops: CDR1 SGHRS, CDR2 YFSETQ. The CDR3 consists of 15 residues. V was cut by 4 bases and J by 2 bases, with 12 bases left in between. Here the CDR3 DNA reads TGCGCCAGCAGCGGCAAAACAGGAAACACCGGGGAGCTGTTTTTT. It translates to CASSGKTGNTGELFF.

The chain combines TRBV27 with TRBJ1-1; the D gene is possibly TRBD1 (6 bases). V lost 10 bases and J lost 11, with 17 bases in between. The CDR3 is 11 amino acids. From germline, CDR1 is MNHEY and CDR2 SMNVEV (reference sequence). As DNA, the CDR3 is TGTGCCATCCGGGACAAAGGGAAGGCTTTCTTT. Amino acids: CAIRDKGKAFF.

The chain is built from TRBV6-1 and TRBJ1-3; 9 bases are a match to TRBD1. Germline CDR1 and CDR2: MNHNS and SASEGT. V was clipped by 10 bases and J by 8 bases; unmatched bases: 9. CDR3 length: 13 amino acids. The CDR3 nucleotides read TGTGCCATACAGGGGGCGAAGCTGGACACCATATATTTT. As protein: CAIQGAKLDTIYF.

The chain couples TRBV25-1 to TRBJ2-6; no clear D gene. Trimming took 5 bases from V and 0 from J, leaving 11 bases between them. CDR3 size: 16 residues. Per germline, CDR1 MGHDK and CDR2 SYGVNS. CDR3: CASSPYFYSGANVLTF. DNA for the CDR3: TGTGCCAGCAGTCCGTACTTCTACTCTGGGGCCAACGTCCTGACTTTC.

The V gene is TRBV7-2, the J gene TRBJ2-3; TRBD2 might be the D (6 bases). CDR1 is SGHTA and CDR2 is FQGNSA in the germline V gene. The CDR3 sequence is 15 residues long. V gave up 5 bases and J gave up 2 bases, with 14 bases separating them. DNA of the CDR3: TGTGCCAGCAGCGCCGGGGGTCAATTCACAGATACGCAGTATTTT. Translating gives CASSAGGQFTDTQYF.

This chain joins TRBV7-9 and TRBJ1-1; D might be TRBD1 (5 bases). With 5 bases removed from V and 8 bases from J, the gap between germline ends came to 9 bases. CDR1 and CDR2 (germline): SEHNR, FQNEAQ (reference sequence). This CDR3 comprises 11 residues. This chain's CDR3 is CASSPGGEAFF. CDR3 nucleotides: TGTGCCAGCAGCCCGGGGGGGGAAGCTTTCTTT.

J is TRBJ2-7 and V is TRBV13; TRBD2 might be the D (5 bases). Germline CDR1 and CDR2: PRHDT and FYEKMQ (reference sequence). The CDR3 has 14 amino acids. The V gene lost 6 bases and the J gene lost 3 bases, with 15 bases spanning the gap. The CDR3 loop reads CASSHGGRDYEQYF. CDR3 DNA: TGTGCCAGCAGTCACGGAGGCCGCGACTACGAGCAGTACTTC.

The rearrangement uses TRBV2 and TRBJ1-4, with D uncertain. CDR3 length equals 14 residues. From germline, CDR1 is SNHLY and CDR2 FYNNEI. Trimming pared 3 bases from V and 8 bases from J, leaving 13 bases between. CDR3 sequence reads: CASSDRGFREKLFF. The CDR3 DNA sequence: TGTGCCAGCAGTGACCGAGGCTTTAGGGAAAAACTGTTTTTT.